A selection of T cell receptor beta chains follows, all from one sample in a study of cytomegalovirus exposure and HLA in healthy donors. The protocol was immunoSEQ multiplex PCR, while the TCRdb copy is restricted to in-frame clones and leaves out a portion. This sample has 90,000 or so clones, with roughly four fifths found just once. Sequencing was performed on PBMCs. The source is a young man in good health and CMV-seropositive. Each CDR3 is given with its conserved first and last residue. The order of the fields is V gene, clone size, CDR3 length, D gene, J gene, CDR3 protein, CDR3 DNA. A D gene is named only where the DNA matches it firmly. Size is omitted from some rows. Given values are once, few, many or a class for expanded clones.

V gene: TRBV28
clone size: .
CDR3 length: 17
D gene: TRBD1
J gene: TRBJ2-3
CDR3 protein: CASSSPLDREVTDTQYF
CDR3 DNA: TGTGCCAGCAGTTCGCCCTTGGACAGGGAAGTAACAGATACGCAGTATTTT

V gene: TRBV7-6
clone size: .
CDR3 length: 15
D gene: .
J gene: TRBJ2-5
CDR3 protein: CASSSVGQGGETQYF
CDR3 DNA: TGTGCCAGCAGCTCCGTGGGTCAGGGGGGAGAGACCCAGTACTTC

V gene: TRBV7-2
clone size: .
CDR3 length: 14
D gene: .
J gene: TRBJ2-3
CDR3 protein: CASRGPRLTDTQYF
CDR3 DNA: TGTGCCAGCAGGGGGCCTCGCCTCACAGATACGCAGTATTTT

V gene: TRBV6-6
clone size: .
CDR3 length: 14
D gene: TRBD2
J gene: TRBJ2-1
CDR3 protein: CASSYPGGRDEQFF
CDR3 DNA: TGTGCCAGCAGTTACCCGGGGGGGAGAGATGAGCAGTTCTTC

V gene: TRBV28
clone size: .
CDR3 length: 14
D gene: .
J gene: TRBJ2-7
CDR3 protein: CASMIDRISYEQYF
CDR3 DNA: TGTGCCAGCATGATCGACAGAATCTCCTACGAGCAGTACTTC

V gene: TRBV6-5
clone size: once
CDR3 length: 16
D gene: TRBD1
J gene: TRBJ2-7
CDR3 protein: CASSYPSGTGAYEQYF
CDR3 DNA: TGTGCCAGCAGTTACCCCTCCGGGACAGGGGCCTACGAGCAGTACTTC

V gene: TRBV5-4
clone size: .
CDR3 length: 17
D gene: TRBD2
J gene: TRBJ2-5
CDR3 protein: CASSFRPSGRYQETQYF
CDR3 DNA: TGTGCCAGCAGCTTCCGACCTAGCGGGAGGTACCAAGAGACCCAGTACTTC

V gene: TRBV5-1
clone size: .
CDR3 length: 16
D gene: .
J gene: TRBJ1-5
CDR3 protein: CASSLTGRGAGEPQHF
CDR3 DNA: TGCGCCAGCAGCTTGACAGGTAGGGGCGCGGGGGAGCCCCAGCATTTT

V gene: TRBV30
clone size: .
CDR3 length: 18
D gene: TRBD2
J gene: TRBJ2-7
CDR3 protein: CAWTAGTSGSSLSYEQYF
CDR3 DNA: TGTGCCTGGACGGCCGGGACTAGCGGGAGCTCGCTCTCCTACGAGCAGTACTTC

V gene: TRBV10-1
clone size: few
CDR3 length: 15
D gene: TRBD2
J gene: TRBJ2-3
CDR3 protein: CASQTPSGGTDTQYF
CDR3 DNA: TGCGCCAGCCAAACTCCTAGCGGTGGCACAGATACGCAGTATTTT

V gene: TRBV9
clone size: .
CDR3 length: 15
D gene: TRBD2
J gene: TRBJ2-1
CDR3 protein: CASSVESGRRYEQFF
CDR3 DNA: TGTGCCAGCAGCGTAGAGAGCGGGAGGCGGTATGAGCAGTTCTTC

V gene: TRBV7-9
clone size: .
CDR3 length: 18
D gene: TRBD1
J gene: TRBJ1-2
CDR3 protein: CASSGIWTGGPGTYGYTF
CDR3 DNA: TGTGCCAGCAGCGGCATTTGGACAGGGGGCCCCGGCACTTATGGCTACACCTTC

V gene: TRBV6-6
clone size: few
CDR3 length: 15
D gene: TRBD1
J gene: TRBJ2-1
CDR3 protein: CASSYPTGGYNEQFF
CDR3 DNA: TGTGCCAGCAGTTACCCGACAGGGGGCTACAATGAGCAGTTCTTC

V gene: TRBV4-1
clone size: .
CDR3 length: 17
D gene: TRBD1
J gene: TRBJ1-2
CDR3 protein: CASSQGETGSVDYGYTF
CDR3 DNA: TGCGCCAGCAGCCAGGGTGAGACAGGGTCGGTGGACTATGGCTACACCTTC

V gene: TRBV29-1
clone size: .
CDR3 length: 17
D gene: TRBD2
J gene: TRBJ2-5
CDR3 protein: CSVESGTSGRSQETQYF
CDR3 DNA: TGCAGCGTTGAGTCCGGGACTAGCGGGAGGAGTCAAGAGACCCAGTACTTC

V gene: TRBV18
clone size: .
CDR3 length: 18
D gene: TRBD1
J gene: TRBJ2-7
CDR3 protein: CASSPPLPIRDRGDEQYF
CDR3 DNA: TGTGCCAGCTCACCACCGTTGCCGATCCGGGACAGGGGGGACGAGCAGTACTTC

V gene: TRBV5-3
clone size: .
CDR3 length: 16
D gene: TRBD2
J gene: TRBJ2-3
CDR3 protein: CARSLVSSGTVDTQYF
CDR3 DNA: TGTGCCAGAAGCTTGGTGTCGAGCGGGACGGTAGATACGCAGTATTTT

V gene: TRBV30
clone size: .
CDR3 length: 14
D gene: .
J gene: TRBJ2-7
CDR3 protein: CAWSHQGRPYEQYF
CDR3 DNA: TGTGCCTGGAGTCACCAGGGGCGGCCCTACGAGCAGTACTTC

V gene: TRBV10-3
clone size: .
CDR3 length: 15
D gene: .
J gene: TRBJ2-5
CDR3 protein: CAIKNGDSYLETQYF
CDR3 DNA: TGTGCCATCAAAAACGGCGACAGCTACTTAGAGACCCAGTACTTC

V gene: TRBV6-1
clone size: once
CDR3 length: 17
D gene: .
J gene: TRBJ2-5
CDR3 protein: CASSEGLGGGAVETQYF
CDR3 DNA: TGTGCCAGCAGTGAAGGTTTAGGAGGGGGCGCGGTAGAGACCCAGTACTTC

V gene: TRBV10-3
clone size: .
CDR3 length: 15
D gene: .
J gene: TRBJ2-1
CDR3 protein: CAISPRGATYNEQFF
CDR3 DNA: TGTGCCATCAGCCCACGGGGGGCAACCTACAATGAGCAGTTCTTC

V gene: TRBV6-4
clone size: .
CDR3 length: 13
D gene: .
J gene: TRBJ1-1
CDR3 protein: CASSGAAGTEAFF
CDR3 DNA: TGTGCCAGCAGTGGGGCAGCGGGCACTGAAGCTTTCTTT

V gene: TRBV5-1
clone size: .
CDR3 length: 15
D gene: TRBD1
J gene: TRBJ1-5
CDR3 protein: CASSPAGQGDQPQHF
CDR3 DNA: TGCGCCAGCAGCCCTGCCGGACAGGGCGATCAGCCCCAGCATTTT

V gene: TRBV7-9
clone size: .
CDR3 length: 15
D gene: TRBD1
J gene: TRBJ1-2
CDR3 protein: CASRQPGTGDYGYTF
CDR3 DNA: TGTGCCAGCAGGCAACCCGGGACAGGGGACTATGGCTACACCTTC

V gene: TRBV5-1
clone size: .
CDR3 length: 15
D gene: .
J gene: TRBJ2-1
CDR3 protein: CASSEALANYNEQFF
CDR3 DNA: TGCGCCAGCAGCGAGGCTCTTGCGAACTACAATGAGCAGTTCTTC

V gene: TRBV12-5
clone size: once
CDR3 length: 11
D gene: .
J gene: TRBJ2-3
CDR3 protein: CASGSRDTQYF
CDR3 DNA: TGTGCTAGTGGTTCCAGGGATACGCAGTATTTT

V gene: TRBV5-1
clone size: .
CDR3 length: 15
D gene: .
J gene: TRBJ1-6
CDR3 protein: CASSLETGYNSPLHF
CDR3 DNA: TGCGCCAGCAGCTTGGAGACGGGATATAATTCACCCCTCCACTTT

V gene: TRBV5-4
clone size: .
CDR3 length: 16
D gene: TRBD2
J gene: TRBJ2-3
CDR3 protein: CASKAGGMWDTDTQYF
CDR3 DNA: TGTGCCAGCAAGGCGGGAGGTATGTGGGACACAGATACGCAGTATTTT

V gene: TRBV7-2
clone size: .
CDR3 length: 13
D gene: .
J gene: TRBJ2-7
CDR3 protein: CASSLAERYEQYF
CDR3 DNA: TGTGCCAGCAGCTTAGCTGAGCGGTACGAGCAGTACTTC

V gene: TRBV5-1
clone size: .
CDR3 length: 18
D gene: TRBD2
J gene: TRBJ2-1
CDR3 protein: CASSLSFRLAGPDNEQFF
CDR3 DNA: TGCGCCAGCAGCTTGTCCTTCAGACTAGCGGGTCCTGACAATGAGCAGTTCTTC

V gene: TRBV5-1
clone size: .
CDR3 length: 17
D gene: TRBD2
J gene: TRBJ2-3
CDR3 protein: CASSFGLLAGATDTQYF
CDR3 DNA: TGCGCCAGCAGCTTCGGACTTTTAGCGGGGGCCACAGATACGCAGTATTTT

V gene: TRBV9
clone size: .
CDR3 length: 17
D gene: TRBD1
J gene: TRBJ2-2
CDR3 protein: CASSPVTGGLYTGELFF
CDR3 DNA: TGTGCCAGCAGCCCAGTCACAGGGGGTTTGTATACCGGGGAGCTGTTTTTT

V gene: TRBV2
clone size: .
CDR3 length: 12
D gene: .
J gene: TRBJ1-1
CDR3 protein: CASSEAGPEAFF
CDR3 DNA: TGTGCCAGCAGTGAGGCAGGGCCTGAAGCTTTCTTT

V gene: TRBV6-4
clone size: .
CDR3 length: 15
D gene: TRBD1
J gene: TRBJ1-4
CDR3 protein: CASSDSPRGREKLFF
CDR3 DNA: TGTGCCAGCAGTGACTCCCCCAGGGGGCGAGAAAAACTGTTTTTT

V gene: TRBV7-9
clone size: .
CDR3 length: 18
D gene: TRBD2
J gene: TRBJ2-5
CDR3 protein: CASSLASGIEREGETQYF
CDR3 DNA: TGTGCCAGCAGCTTAGCCTCAGGGATTGAGCGGGAGGGAGAGACCCAGTACTTC

V gene: TRBV5-1
clone size: .
CDR3 length: 18
D gene: TRBD2
J gene: TRBJ2-2
CDR3 protein: CASSARGVLAGNTGELFF
CDR3 DNA: TGCGCCAGCAGCGCCCGTGGGGTTCTAGCGGGTAACACCGGGGAGCTGTTTTTT

V gene: TRBV11-2
clone size: .
CDR3 length: 17
D gene: TRBD1
J gene: TRBJ1-3
CDR3 protein: CASNWDRAPFSGNTIYF
CDR3 DNA: TGTGCCAGCAACTGGGACAGGGCCCCTTTTTCTGGAAACACCATATATTTT

V gene: TRBV19
clone size: .
CDR3 length: 14
D gene: .
J gene: TRBJ2-7
CDR3 protein: CASSIRSRVFEQYF
CDR3 DNA: TGTGCCAGTAGTATTAGGTCCAGGGTTTTCGAGCAGTACTTC

V gene: TRBV6-1
clone size: few
CDR3 length: 13
D gene: .
J gene: TRBJ2-7
CDR3 protein: CASRGLLTYEQYF
CDR3 DNA: TGTGCCAGCAGGGGCCTGCTGACCTACGAGCAGTACTTC

V gene: TRBV14
clone size: .
CDR3 length: 14
D gene: TRBD1
J gene: TRBJ1-3
CDR3 protein: CASEQGAPGNTIYF
CDR3 DNA: TGTGCCAGCGAACAGGGGGCGCCTGGAAACACCATATATTTT

V gene: TRBV5-1
clone size: .
CDR3 length: 16
D gene: .
J gene: TRBJ1-6
CDR3 protein: CASSGGGSNSNSPLHF
CDR3 DNA: TGCGCCAGCAGCGGTGGGGGGAGCAACTCAAATTCACCCCTCCACTTT

V gene: TRBV18
clone size: .
CDR3 length: 15
D gene: TRBD2
J gene: TRBJ2-1
CDR3 protein: CASSPPASGTNEQFF
CDR3 DNA: TGTGCCAGCTCACCACCCGCCAGCGGGACCAATGAGCAGTTCTTC

V gene: TRBV6-5
clone size: once
CDR3 length: 15
D gene: .
J gene: TRBJ1-5
CDR3 protein: CASSYTGGSNQPQHF
CDR3 DNA: TGTGCCAGCAGTTACACCGGGGGTAGCAATCAGCCCCAGCATTTT

V gene: TRBV5-1
clone size: once
CDR3 length: 14
D gene: .
J gene: TRBJ2-7
CDR3 protein: CASSRDSLSYEQYF
CDR3 DNA: TGCGCCAGCAGCCGAGACTCGCTCTCCTACGAGCAGTACTTC

V gene: TRBV27
clone size: .
CDR3 length: 15
D gene: TRBD1
J gene: TRBJ2-7
CDR3 protein: CASSSWTGPSYEQYF
CDR3 DNA: TGTGCCAGCAGTTCTTGGACAGGCCCATCCTACGAGCAGTACTTC

V gene: TRBV27
clone size: .
CDR3 length: 20
D gene: TRBD2
J gene: TRBJ2-7
CDR3 protein: CASSLTPPARLAGEVDEQYF
CDR3 DNA: TGTGCCAGCAGTTTAACCCCGCCCGCTCGACTAGCGGGAGAAGTAGACGAGCAGTACTTC

V gene: TRBV7-7
clone size: .
CDR3 length: 14
D gene: .
J gene: TRBJ2-1
CDR3 protein: CASSLAYADNEQFF
CDR3 DNA: TGTGCCAGCAGCTTAGCGTATGCAGACAATGAGCAGTTCTTC

V gene: TRBV6-6
clone size: .
CDR3 length: 14
D gene: .
J gene: TRBJ2-2
CDR3 protein: CASSYGQYTGELFF
CDR3 DNA: TGTGCCAGCAGTTACGGGCAGTACACCGGGGAGCTGTTTTTT

V gene: TRBV9
clone size: once
CDR3 length: 14
D gene: .
J gene: TRBJ2-7
CDR3 protein: CASSVGLLSYEQYF
CDR3 DNA: TGTGCCAGCAGCGTAGGACTACTTTCCTACGAGCAGTACTTC

V gene: TRBV28
clone size: few
CDR3 length: 14
D gene: TRBD1
J gene: TRBJ1-5
CDR3 protein: CASTSDRGNQPQHF
CDR3 DNA: TGTGCCAGCACTTCGGACAGGGGCAATCAGCCCCAGCATTTT

V gene: TRBV7-9
clone size: .
CDR3 length: 13
D gene: .
J gene: TRBJ1-2
CDR3 protein: CASSQGGAYGYTF
CDR3 DNA: TGTGCCAGCAGCCAAGGGGGTGCCTATGGCTACACCTTC